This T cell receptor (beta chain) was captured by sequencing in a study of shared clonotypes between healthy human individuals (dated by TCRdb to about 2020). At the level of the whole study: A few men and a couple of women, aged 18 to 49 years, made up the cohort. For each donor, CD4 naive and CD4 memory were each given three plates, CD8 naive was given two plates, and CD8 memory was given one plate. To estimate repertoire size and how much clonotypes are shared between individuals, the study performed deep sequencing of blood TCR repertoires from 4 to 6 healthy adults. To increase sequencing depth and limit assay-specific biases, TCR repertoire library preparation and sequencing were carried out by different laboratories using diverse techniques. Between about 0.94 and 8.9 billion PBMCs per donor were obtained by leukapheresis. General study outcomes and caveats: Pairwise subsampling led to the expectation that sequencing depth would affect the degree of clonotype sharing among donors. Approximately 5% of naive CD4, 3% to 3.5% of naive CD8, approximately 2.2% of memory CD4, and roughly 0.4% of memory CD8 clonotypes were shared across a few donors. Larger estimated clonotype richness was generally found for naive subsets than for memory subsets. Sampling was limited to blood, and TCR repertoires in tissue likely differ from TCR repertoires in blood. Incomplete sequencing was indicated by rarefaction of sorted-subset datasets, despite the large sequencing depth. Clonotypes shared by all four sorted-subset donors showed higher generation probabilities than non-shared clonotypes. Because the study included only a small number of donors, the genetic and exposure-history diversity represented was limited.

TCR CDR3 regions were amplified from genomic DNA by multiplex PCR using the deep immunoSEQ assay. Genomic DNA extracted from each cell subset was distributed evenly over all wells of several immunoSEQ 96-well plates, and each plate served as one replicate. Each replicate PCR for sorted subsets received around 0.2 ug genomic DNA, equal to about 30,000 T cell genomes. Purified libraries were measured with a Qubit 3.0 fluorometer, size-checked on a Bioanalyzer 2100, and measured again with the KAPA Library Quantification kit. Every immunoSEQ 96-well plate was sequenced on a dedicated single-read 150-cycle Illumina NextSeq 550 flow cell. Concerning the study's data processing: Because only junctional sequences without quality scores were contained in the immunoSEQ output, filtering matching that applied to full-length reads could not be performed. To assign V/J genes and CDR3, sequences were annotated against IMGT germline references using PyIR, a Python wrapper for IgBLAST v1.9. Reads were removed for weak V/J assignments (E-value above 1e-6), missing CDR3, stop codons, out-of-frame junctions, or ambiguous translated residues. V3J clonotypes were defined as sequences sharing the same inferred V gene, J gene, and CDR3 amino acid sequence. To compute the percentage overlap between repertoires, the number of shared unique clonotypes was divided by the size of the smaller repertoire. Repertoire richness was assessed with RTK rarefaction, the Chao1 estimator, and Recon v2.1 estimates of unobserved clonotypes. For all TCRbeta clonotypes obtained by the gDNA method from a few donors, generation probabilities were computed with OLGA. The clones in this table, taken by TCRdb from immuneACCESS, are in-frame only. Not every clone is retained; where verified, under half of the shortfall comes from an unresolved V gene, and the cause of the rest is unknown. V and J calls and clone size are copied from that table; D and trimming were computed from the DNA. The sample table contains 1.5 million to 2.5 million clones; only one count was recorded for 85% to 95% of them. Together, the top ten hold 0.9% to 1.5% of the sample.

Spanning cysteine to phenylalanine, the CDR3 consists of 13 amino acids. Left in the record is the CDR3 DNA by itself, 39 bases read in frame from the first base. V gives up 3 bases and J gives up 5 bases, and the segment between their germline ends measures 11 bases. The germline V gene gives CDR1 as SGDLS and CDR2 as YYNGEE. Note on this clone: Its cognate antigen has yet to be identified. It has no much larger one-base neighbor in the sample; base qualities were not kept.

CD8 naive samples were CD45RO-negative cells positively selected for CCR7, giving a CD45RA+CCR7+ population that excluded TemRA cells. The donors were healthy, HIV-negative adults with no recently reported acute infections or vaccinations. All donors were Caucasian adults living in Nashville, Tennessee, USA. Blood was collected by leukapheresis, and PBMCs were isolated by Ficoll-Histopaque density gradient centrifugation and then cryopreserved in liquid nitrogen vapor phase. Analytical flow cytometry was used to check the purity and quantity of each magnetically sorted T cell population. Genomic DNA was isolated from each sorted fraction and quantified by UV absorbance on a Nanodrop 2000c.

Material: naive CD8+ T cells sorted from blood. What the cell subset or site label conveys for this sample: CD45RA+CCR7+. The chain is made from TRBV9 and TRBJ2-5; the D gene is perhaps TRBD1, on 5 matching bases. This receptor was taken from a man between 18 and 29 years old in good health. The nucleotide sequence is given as TGTGCCAGCAGCGCCTGGGGCGTGGAGACCCAGTACTTC. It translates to CASSAWGVETQYF.